These 6 T cell receptor beta chains came from one sample sequenced in a study of cytotoxic CD8 clonotypes in ibrutinib-treated CLL. Method: immunoSEQ multiplex PCR; TCRdb's copy keeps in-frame clones and lacks some. In the table there are under 150,000 clones, more than 70% of which are singletons. The input for sequencing was PBMCs, taken after 36 months of ibrutinib treatment. The receptor set was obtained from a human donor with chronic lymphocytic leukemia.

CDR3 region: CASSLGTGKEFEQYF. CDR3 DNA sequence: TGTGCCAGTAGTTTAGGGACAGGGAAAGAATTCGAGCAGTACTTC. This chain uses TRBV19 with TRBJ2-7, with TRBD1 matching 9 bases. Per germline, CDR1 LNHDA and CDR2 SQIVND (reference sequence). The CDR3 is 15 amino acids. Unmatched junction bases numbered 11, after V lost 5 bases and J lost 6 bases.

This clone came up a few times. J is TRBJ2-5 and V is TRBV6-1; TRBD2 matches 11 bases. Trimming removed 7 bases from V and 4 bases from J; junction bases left unmatched: 8. Germline V gives CDR1 MNHNS, CDR2 SASEGT. The CDR3 runs 15 residues. CDR3 protein: CASNSLAGGGETQYF. For the CDR3, the DNA is TGTGCCAGCAATAGCCTAGCGGGGGGCGGAGAGACCCAGTACTTC.

The chain is built from TRBV7-9 and TRBJ2-5; TRBD1 agrees at 7 bases. The V segment lost 5 bases and the J segment 5 bases; nucleotides outside the gene matches: 5. CDR3 length: 13 residues. The germline gives CDR1 SEHNR, CDR2 FQNEAQ (reference sequence). In nucleotides, the CDR3 is TGTGCCAGCAGCACAGGGGTCAGCGAGACCCAGTACTTC. Translation: CASSTGVSETQYF.

Here the CDR3 reads CAWSVRAGELFF. The CDR3 DNA is TGTGCCTGGAGTGTACGGGCCGGGGAGCTGTTTTTT. This sequence joins TRBV30 and TRBJ2-2; D is unresolved. The V and J ends lost 0 bases and 6 bases respectively, with 5 bases between them. Germline loops: CDR1 GTSNPN, CDR2 SVGIG (reference sequence). CDR3 length equals 12 residues.

A few counts support this clone. The chain combines TRBV6-4 with TRBJ2-1; 9 nucleotides agree with TRBD2. The CDR3 length is 15 residues. Germline V gene data show CDR1 as MRHNA and CDR2 as SNTAGT. V shed 3 bases, J shed 9 bases, and the junction held 9 bases outside the gene matches. The CDR3 loop reads CASSELAGSSGEQFF. CDR3 bases: TGTGCCAGCAGTGAACTAGCGGGTTCCTCGGGTGAGCAGTTCTTC.

The rearrangement joins TRBV7-9 to TRBJ1-1; no clear D gene. This CDR3 has 13 residues. V dropped 5 bases and J dropped 1 base, with 8 bases sitting between them. From germline, CDR1 is SEHNR and CDR2 FQNEAQ (reference sequence). Here the CDR3 reads CASSRSGNTEAFF. In DNA form, the CDR3 reads TGTGCCAGCAGCCGATCGGGGAACACTGAAGCTTTCTTT.